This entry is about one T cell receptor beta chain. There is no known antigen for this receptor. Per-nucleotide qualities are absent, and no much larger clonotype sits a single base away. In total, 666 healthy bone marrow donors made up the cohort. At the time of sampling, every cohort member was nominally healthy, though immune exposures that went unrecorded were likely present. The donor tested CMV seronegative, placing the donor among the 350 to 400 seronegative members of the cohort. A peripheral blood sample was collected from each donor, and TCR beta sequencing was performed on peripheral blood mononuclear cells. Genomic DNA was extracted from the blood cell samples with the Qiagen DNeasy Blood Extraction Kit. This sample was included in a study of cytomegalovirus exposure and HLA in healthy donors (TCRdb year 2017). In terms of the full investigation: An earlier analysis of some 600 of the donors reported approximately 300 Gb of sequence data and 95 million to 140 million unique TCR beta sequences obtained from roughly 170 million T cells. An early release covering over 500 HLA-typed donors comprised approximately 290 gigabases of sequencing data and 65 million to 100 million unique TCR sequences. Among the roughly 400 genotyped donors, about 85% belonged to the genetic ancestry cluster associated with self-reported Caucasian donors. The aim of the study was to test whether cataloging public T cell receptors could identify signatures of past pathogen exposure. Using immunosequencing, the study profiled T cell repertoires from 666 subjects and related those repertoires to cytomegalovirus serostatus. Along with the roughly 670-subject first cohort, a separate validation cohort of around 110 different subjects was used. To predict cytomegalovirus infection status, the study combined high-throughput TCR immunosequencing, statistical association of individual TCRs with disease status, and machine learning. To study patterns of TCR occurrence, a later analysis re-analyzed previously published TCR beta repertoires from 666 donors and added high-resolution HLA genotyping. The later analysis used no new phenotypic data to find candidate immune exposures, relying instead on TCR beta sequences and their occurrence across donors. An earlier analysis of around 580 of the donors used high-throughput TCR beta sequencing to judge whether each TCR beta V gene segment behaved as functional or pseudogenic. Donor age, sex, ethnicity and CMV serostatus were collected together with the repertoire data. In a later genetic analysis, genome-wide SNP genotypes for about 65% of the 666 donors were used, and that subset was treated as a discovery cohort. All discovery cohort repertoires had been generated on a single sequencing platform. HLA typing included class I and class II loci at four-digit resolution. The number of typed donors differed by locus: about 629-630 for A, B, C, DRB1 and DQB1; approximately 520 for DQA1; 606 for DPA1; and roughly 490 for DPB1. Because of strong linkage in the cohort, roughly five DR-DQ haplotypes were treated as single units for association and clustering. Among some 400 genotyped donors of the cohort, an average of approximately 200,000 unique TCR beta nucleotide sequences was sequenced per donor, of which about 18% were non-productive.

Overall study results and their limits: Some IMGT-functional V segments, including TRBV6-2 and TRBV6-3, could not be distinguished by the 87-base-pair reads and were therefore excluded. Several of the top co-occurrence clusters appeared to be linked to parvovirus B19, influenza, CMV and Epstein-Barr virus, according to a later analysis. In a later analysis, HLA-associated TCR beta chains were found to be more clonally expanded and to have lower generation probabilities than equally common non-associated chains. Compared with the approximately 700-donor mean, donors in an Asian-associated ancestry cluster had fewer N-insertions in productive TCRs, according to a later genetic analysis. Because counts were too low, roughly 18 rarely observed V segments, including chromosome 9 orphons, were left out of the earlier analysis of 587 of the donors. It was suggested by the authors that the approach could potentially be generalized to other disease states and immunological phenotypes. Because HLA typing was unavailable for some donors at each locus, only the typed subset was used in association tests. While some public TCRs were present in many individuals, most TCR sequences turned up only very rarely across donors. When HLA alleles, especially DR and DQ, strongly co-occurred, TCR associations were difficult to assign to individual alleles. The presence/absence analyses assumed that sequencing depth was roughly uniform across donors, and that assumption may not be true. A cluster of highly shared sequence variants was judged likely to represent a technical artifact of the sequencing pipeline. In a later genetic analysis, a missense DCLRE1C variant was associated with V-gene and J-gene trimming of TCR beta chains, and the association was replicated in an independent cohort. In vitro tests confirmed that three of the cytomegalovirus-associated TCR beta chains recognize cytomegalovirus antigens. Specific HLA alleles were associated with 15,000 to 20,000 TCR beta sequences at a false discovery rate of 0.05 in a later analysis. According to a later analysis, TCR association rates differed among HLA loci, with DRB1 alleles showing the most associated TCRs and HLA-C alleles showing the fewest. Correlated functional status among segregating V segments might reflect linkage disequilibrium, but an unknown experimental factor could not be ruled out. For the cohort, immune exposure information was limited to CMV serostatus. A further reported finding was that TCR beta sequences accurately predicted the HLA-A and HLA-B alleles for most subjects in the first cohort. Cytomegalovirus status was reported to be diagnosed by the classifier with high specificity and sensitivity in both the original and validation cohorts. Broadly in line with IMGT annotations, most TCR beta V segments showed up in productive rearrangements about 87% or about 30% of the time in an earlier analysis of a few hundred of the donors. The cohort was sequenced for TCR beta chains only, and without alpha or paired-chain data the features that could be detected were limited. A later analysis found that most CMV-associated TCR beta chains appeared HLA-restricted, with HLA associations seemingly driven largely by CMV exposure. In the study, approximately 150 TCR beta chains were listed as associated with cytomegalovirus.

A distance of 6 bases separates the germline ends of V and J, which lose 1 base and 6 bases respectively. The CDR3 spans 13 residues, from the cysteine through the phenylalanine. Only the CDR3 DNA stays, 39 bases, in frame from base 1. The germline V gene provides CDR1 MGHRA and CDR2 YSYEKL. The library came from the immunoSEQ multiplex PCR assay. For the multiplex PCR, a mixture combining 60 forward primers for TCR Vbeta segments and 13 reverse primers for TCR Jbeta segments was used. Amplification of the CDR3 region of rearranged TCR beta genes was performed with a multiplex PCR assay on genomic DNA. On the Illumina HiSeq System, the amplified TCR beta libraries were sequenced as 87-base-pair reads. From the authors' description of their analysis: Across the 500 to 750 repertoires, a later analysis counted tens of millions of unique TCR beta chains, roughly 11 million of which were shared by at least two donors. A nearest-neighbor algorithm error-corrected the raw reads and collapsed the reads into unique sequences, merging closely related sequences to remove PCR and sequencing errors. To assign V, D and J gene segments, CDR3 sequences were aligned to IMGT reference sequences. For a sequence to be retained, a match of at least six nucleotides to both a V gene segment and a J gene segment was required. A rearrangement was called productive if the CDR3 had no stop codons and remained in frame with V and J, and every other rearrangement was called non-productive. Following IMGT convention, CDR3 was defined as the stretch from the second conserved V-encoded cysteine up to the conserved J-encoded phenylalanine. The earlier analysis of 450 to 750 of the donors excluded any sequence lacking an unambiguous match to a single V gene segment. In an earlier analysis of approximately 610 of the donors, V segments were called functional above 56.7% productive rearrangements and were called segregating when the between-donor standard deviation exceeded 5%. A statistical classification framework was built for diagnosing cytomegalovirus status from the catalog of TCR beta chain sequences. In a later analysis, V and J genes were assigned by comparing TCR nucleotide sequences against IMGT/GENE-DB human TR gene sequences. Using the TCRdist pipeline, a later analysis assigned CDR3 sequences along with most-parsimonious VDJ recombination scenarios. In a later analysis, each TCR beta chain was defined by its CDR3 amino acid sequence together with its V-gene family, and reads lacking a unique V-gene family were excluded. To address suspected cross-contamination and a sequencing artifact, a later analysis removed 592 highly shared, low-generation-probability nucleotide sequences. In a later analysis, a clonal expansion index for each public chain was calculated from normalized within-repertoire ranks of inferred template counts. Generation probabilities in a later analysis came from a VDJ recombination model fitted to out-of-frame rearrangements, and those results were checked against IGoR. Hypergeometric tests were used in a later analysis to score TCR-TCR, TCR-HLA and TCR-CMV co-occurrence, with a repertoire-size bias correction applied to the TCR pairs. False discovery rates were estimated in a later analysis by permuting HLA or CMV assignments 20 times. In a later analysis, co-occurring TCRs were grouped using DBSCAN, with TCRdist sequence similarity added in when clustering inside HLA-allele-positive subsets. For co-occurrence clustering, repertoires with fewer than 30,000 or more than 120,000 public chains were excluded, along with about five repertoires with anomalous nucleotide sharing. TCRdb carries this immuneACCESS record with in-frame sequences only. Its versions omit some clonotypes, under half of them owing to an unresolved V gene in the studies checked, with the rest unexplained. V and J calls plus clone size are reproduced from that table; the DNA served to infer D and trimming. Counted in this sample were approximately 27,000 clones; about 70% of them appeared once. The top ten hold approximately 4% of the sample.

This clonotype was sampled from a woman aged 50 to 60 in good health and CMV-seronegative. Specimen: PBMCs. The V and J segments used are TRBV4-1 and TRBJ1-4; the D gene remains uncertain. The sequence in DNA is TGCGCCAGCAGCCAAGTGGGAGATGAAAAACTGTTTTTT. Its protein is CASSQVGDEKLFF.